These 30 T cell receptor beta chains were sequenced from one sample in a study of control samples from healthy donors and cancer patients. TCRdb keeps only in-frame clones here, not all; method: immunoSEQ multiplex PCR. Of about 160,000 clones in the sample, approximately 90% were seen once. The sequenced material came from blood. The receptors were sampled from a man aged 25-45 years in good health.

The chain recombines TRBV9 with TRBJ1-4; D not certain. Trimming took off 0 bases at V and 14 bases at J, with 14 bases between the two ends. From germline, CDR1 is SGDLS and CDR2 YYNGEE. CDR3 length equals 13 residues. CDR3 protein: CASSVDGSKGLFF. CDR3 bases: TGTGCCAGCAGCGTAGATGGTTCGAAAGGGCTGTTTTTT.

The V call is TRBV19, the J call TRBJ2-7, with D perhaps TRBD1 or TRBD2 (5 bases each). The V end lost 5 bases, the J end lost 4 bases, and 18 bases lay between the germline ends. CDR3 size: 15 residues. The germline V gene has CDR1 LNHDA and CDR2 SQIVND (reference sequence). CDR3 sequence: CASSSGAAGLYEQYF. CDR3 in DNA: TGTGCCAGTAGTTCTGGAGCGGCAGGGTTGTACGAGCAGTACTTC.

The chain couples TRBV7-3 to TRBJ2-2; D uncertain. Trimming left V 5 bases short and J 0 bases short, with 4 bases between. Looked up from germline, CDR1 is SGHTA and CDR2 is FQGTGA. The CDR3 spans 13 residues. The CDR3, as DNA: TGTGCCAGCAGCCCTACGAACACCGGGGAGCTGTTTTTT. Translated, it gives CASSPTNTGELFF. Full variable domain (rest looked up from reference TRBV7-3 and TRBJ2-2): GAGVSQTPSNKVTEKGKYVELRCDPISGHTALYWYRQSLGQGPEFLIYFQGTGAADDSGLPNDRFFAVRPEGSVSTLKIQRTERGDSAVYLCASSPTNTGELFFGEGSRLTVL.

This clone occurred a few times. CDR3 DNA sequence: TGCAGTGCTAGAGGGGACGGCTACACCTTC. Translation: CSARGDGYTF. This chain connects TRBV20-1 to TRBJ1-2; a possible D gene is TRBD1 (5 bases). Looked up from germline, CDR1 is DFQATT and CDR2 is SNEGSKA (reference sequence). The V end lost 1 base, the J end lost 8 bases, and 5 bases lay between the germline ends. The CDR3 runs to 10 residues.

The chain uses TRBV12-3 or TRBV12-4 and TRBJ1-2, with 8 bases fitting TRBD1. This CDR3 contains 13 residues. Losses at the gene ends were 5 bases for V and 8 bases for J; bases not matched to a gene: 7. DNA of the CDR3: TGTGCCAGCAGTCTTGGACAGGGTGGCGGCTACACCTTC. Encoded protein: CASSLGQGGGYTF.

The chain employs TRBV18 and TRBJ2-5; D is unresolved. The V end was cut by 4 bases, the J end by 4 bases, with 13 bases between. Germline CDR1 is KGHSH and CDR2 is LQKENI. The CDR3 contains 14 residues. The CDR3 region is CASSRKADGETQYF. CDR3 nucleotides: TGTGCCAGCTCACGTAAGGCGGACGGAGAGACCCAGTACTTC.

The chain is built from TRBV5-1 and TRBJ1-2, with D maybe TRBD1 (6 bases). The V end lost 0 bases, the J end lost 3 bases, and 12 bases lay between the germline ends. From germline, CDR1 is SGHRS and CDR2 YFSETQ. This CDR3 contains 15 residues. The CDR3 coding sequence is TGCGCCAGCAGCTTGGATAGTCAGGGGCACTATGGCTACACCTTC. It yields the protein CASSLDSQGHYGYTF.

The rearrangement links TRBV2 to TRBJ1-5; D is perhaps TRBD1 (6 bases). CDR3 length: 15 amino acids. Trimming pared 4 bases from V and 0 bases from J, leaving 10 bases between. CDR1 SNHLY and CDR2 FYNNEI come from the germline V gene. CDR3 sequence reads: CASSGGGNSNQPQHF. The CDR3 bases are TGTGCCAGCAGTGGGGGGGGCAATAGCAATCAGCCCCAGCATTTT.

CDR3 bases: TGTGCCAGCAGTGACACTCAGGGGGCGCCGCTTAATGAGCAGTTCTTC. Its translation is CASSDTQGAPLNEQFF. The chain recombines TRBV6-4 with TRBJ2-1; the match to TRBD1 covers 8 bases. The CDR3 is 16 amino acids. Germline V gene sequence: CDR1 MRHNA, CDR2 SNTAGT. The V and J ends lost 2 bases and 7 bases, in that order; junction bases with no gene match: 10.

The chain is built from TRBV9 and TRBJ2-5; TRBD1 agrees at 11 bases. The V gene's germline CDR1 is SGDLS and CDR2 YYNGEE. With 4 bases clipped from V and 2 bases from J, the junction kept 7 bases outside the gene matches. The CDR3 length is 16 residues. The DNA for the CDR3 is TGTGCCAGCAGCTTACGGACAGGGGGCGTTCAAGAGACCCAGTACTTC. It encodes CASSLRTGGVQETQYF.

The rearrangement links TRBV9 to TRBJ2-1, with D perhaps TRBD1 or TRBD2 (6 bases each). Germline V gene sequence: CDR1 SGDLS, CDR2 YYNGEE. V dropped 3 bases and J dropped 10 bases, with 17 bases sitting between them. The CDR3 has 14 residues. The chain's CDR3 is CASSGEGGMGEQFF. CDR3 bases: TGTGCCAGCAGCGGCGAAGGGGGGATGGGAGAGCAGTTCTTC.

This chain connects TRBV19 to TRBJ1-5, with 8 bases identical to TRBD1. The CDR3 sequence is 14 residues long. V lost 5 bases and J lost 5; bases outside the gene matches: 5. Germline CDR1 reads LNHDA; CDR2 reads SQIVND (reference sequence). The chain's CDR3 is CASSPTGGYQPQHF. The CDR3 DNA reads as TGTGCCAGTAGTCCCACAGGGGGTTATCAGCCCCAGCATTTT. Complete variable domain (other parts from reference TRBV19 and TRBJ1-5): DGGITQSPKYLFRKEGQNVTLSCEQNLNHDAMYWYRQDPGQGLRLIYYSQIVNDFQKGDIAEGYSVSREKKESFPLTVTSAQKNPTAFYLCASSPTGGYQPQHFGDGTRLSIL.

The chain uses TRBV28 and TRBJ2-3, with D possibly being TRBD1 or TRBD2 (6 bases each). The V gene's germline CDR1 is MDHEN and CDR2 SYDVKM. CDR3 size: 12 residues. V was trimmed by 4 bases and J by 10 bases, leaving 12 bases between them. This CDR3 is CASSSRGHPQYF. The CDR3 DNA sequence: TGTGCCAGCAGTTCGCGGGGACACCCGCAGTATTTT.

CDR3 coding DNA: TGTGCCAGCAGCTTAGGGGCAGGCGGATTCGAAGCTTTCTTT. Protein: CASSLGAGGFEAFF. The chain couples TRBV13 to TRBJ1-1; D gene unclear. Germline CDR1 reads PRHDT; CDR2 reads FYEKMQ (reference sequence). The V and J ends lost 0 bases and 8 bases respectively, with 13 bases between them. The CDR3 spans 14 residues. Variable domain in full (rest from reference TRBV13 and TRBJ1-1): AAGVIQSPRHLIKEKRETATLKCYPIPRHDTVYWYQQGPGQDPQFLISFYEKMQSDKGSIPDRFSAQQFSDYHSELNMSSLELGDSALYFCASSLGAGGFEAFFGQGTRLTVV.

The chain carries TRBV10-3 and TRBJ1-1; D perhaps matches TRBD1 (6 bases). The V gene's germline CDR1 is ENHRY and CDR2 SYGVKD. Between the trimmed V and J ends, which lost 8 bases and 1 base, there was a span of 11 bases. There are 13 residues in the CDR3. The CDR3 sequence: CAIGKGGNTEAFF. The CDR3 DNA reads TGTGCCATCGGGAAGGGGGGGAACACTGAAGCTTTCTTT.

V and J are TRBV5-1 and TRBJ2-7; TRBD2 is a possible D gene (5 bases). CDR1 is SGHRS, CDR2 YFSETQ, per germline. V lost 6 bases and J lost 2, with 15 bases in between. This CDR3 has 14 residues. The CDR3 nucleotides read TGCGCCAGCACCCGGCCTAGCATCCCCTACGAGCAGTACTTC. Protein: CASTRPSIPYEQYF.

The chain is built from TRBV4-3 and TRBJ1-6; D remains ambiguous. Germline CDR1 reads LGHNA; CDR2 reads YSLEER. This CDR3 has 17 residues. Between the trimmed V and J ends, which lost 0 bases and 0 bases, there was a span of 9 bases. For the CDR3, the DNA is TGCGCCAGCAGCCAAGATTTGGTCGACTCCTATAATTCACCCCTCCACTTT. This encodes CASSQDLVDSYNSPLHF.

The gene calls are TRBV28 and TRBJ1-1; 7 bases align to TRBD1. The trim removed 6 bases at V and 6 bases at J, leaving 13 bases unmatched. CDR3 length: 15 residues. Per germline, CDR1 MDHEN and CDR2 SYDVKM. CDR3 sequence: CASRGGWTGGAEAFF. The DNA of the CDR3 is TGTGCCAGCAGAGGGGGCTGGACAGGAGGGGCTGAAGCTTTCTTT.

This clone was detected once. The junction differs from germline at one of its ends, possibly a read error. This chain joins TRBV10-2 and TRBJ1-2; D is unresolved. CDR1 is WSHSY and CDR2 is SAAADI in the germline V gene. This CDR3 has 11 amino acids. The CDR3 DNA sequence: TGCGCCAGCAGTGGTGGTAGGGAAACGGCCTTC. This translates into CASSGGRETAF.

This chain links TRBV5-4 with TRBJ2-4, with 8 bases identical to TRBD1. The ends lost 5 bases at V and 8 bases at J; junction bases unmatched: 6. In germline, CDR1 is SGHNT, CDR2 YYREEE (reference sequence). CDR3 length equals 13 residues. This chain's CDR3 is CASRTDRGDIQYF. The CDR3 region has the DNA TGTGCCAGCAGAACCGACAGGGGAGACATTCAGTACTTC.

This chain joins TRBV19 and TRBJ1-2; 10 bases map to TRBD1. CDR3 length: 16 residues. The germline V gene has CDR1 LNHDA and CDR2 SQIVND (reference sequence). The trim removed 4 bases at V and 5 bases at J, leaving 10 bases unmatched. In DNA form, the CDR3 reads TGTGCCAGTAGTACGGAGGCCGGGACAGGGGTTTATGGCTACACCTTC. Its protein product is CASSTEAGTGVYGYTF.

The gene calls are TRBV3-1 (or the pseudogene TRBV3-2) and TRBJ2-1, with D perhaps TRBD1 (5 bases). CDR1 is LGHDT, CDR2 YNNKEL, per germline (reference sequence). The CDR3 consists of 14 residues. The V end lost 4 bases, the J end lost 9 bases, and 16 bases lay between the germline ends. As DNA, the CDR3 is TGTGCCAGCAGCCCCCTGGGGCCCGCCGGTGAGCAGTTCTTC. The encoded protein is CASSPLGPAGEQFF.

This rearrangement joins TRBV5-1 to TRBJ2-3; D is perhaps TRBD2 (5 bases). V shed 6 bases and J shed 4 bases, with 12 bases lying between them. Germline CDR1 SGHRS, CDR2 YFSETQ. This CDR3 has 13 amino acids. The CDR3 here is CASNTLAADTQYF. The CDR3 DNA reads TGCGCCAGCAACACTCTAGCAGCAGATACGCAGTATTTT.

V is TRBV6-5 and J is TRBJ2-2; weak D call: TRBD1 (6 bases). Looked up from germline, CDR1 is MNHEY and CDR2 is SVGAGI. The V end lost 6 bases, the J end lost 4 bases, and 12 bases lay between the germline ends. This CDR3 spans 14 amino acids. The CDR3 nucleotides read TGTGCCAGCAGGAAAGACAGGAGCACCGGGGAGCTGTTTTTT. Its protein is CASRKDRSTGELFF.

The chain employs TRBV3-1 (or the pseudogene TRBV3-2) and TRBJ2-7, with D perhaps assigned TRBD1 or TRBD2 (5 bases each). Germline assignment: CDR1 LGHDT and CDR2 YNNKEL (reference sequence). V was shortened by 2 bases and J by 7 bases, with 15 bases between the two germline ends. The CDR3 length is 14 residues. The CDR3 here is CASSQSGALGEQYF. The CDR3, as DNA: TGTGCCAGCAGCCAATCCGGGGCATTGGGAGAGCAGTACTTC.

The rearrangement joins TRBV6-5 to TRBJ1-2; D perhaps matches TRBD1 (6 bases). The CDR3 has 13 residues. The germline V gene encodes CDR1 MNHEY and CDR2 SVGAGI. The V end was cut by 2 bases, the J end by 8 bases, with 12 bases between. The CDR3 reads CASSYEQGKGYTF. CDR3 sequence (DNA): TGTGCCAGCAGTTACGAACAGGGAAAAGGCTACACCTTC.

This chain links TRBV28 with TRBJ1-3; D is undetermined. The CDR3 loop spans 13 amino acids. The V end was cut by 3 bases, the J end by 1 base, with 4 bases between. CDR1 MDHEN and CDR2 SYDVKM come from the germline V gene. The CDR3 bases are TGTGCCAGCAGTTTCCGTTCTGGAAACACCATATATTTT. This gives the protein CASSFRSGNTIYF.

J is TRBJ1-1 and V is TRBV19, with 7 bases matching TRBD1. CDR1 is LNHDA and CDR2 is SQIVND in the germline V gene (reference sequence). The CDR3 spans 18 residues. With 6 bases clipped from V and 0 bases from J, the junction kept 16 bases outside the gene matches. The CDR3 reads CASSTASTGAPMNTEAFF. CDR3 bases: TGTGCCAGTAGCACAGCCTCCACAGGGGCGCCTATGAACACTGAAGCTTTCTTT. The whole variable domain, filled in from reference TRBV19 and TRBJ1-1, reads DGGITQSPKYLFRKEGQNVTLSCEQNLNHDAMYWYRQDPGQGLRLIYYSQIVNDFQKGDIAEGYSVSREKKESFPLTVTSAQKNPTAFYLCASSTASTGAPMNTEAFFGQGTRLTVV.

The chain carries TRBV28 and TRBJ1-6, with D hard to call. From germline, CDR1 is MDHEN and CDR2 SYDVKM. The CDR3 totals 14 residues. Trimming removed 5 bases at V and 8 bases at J, with 13 bases between. Here the CDR3 DNA reads TGTGCCAGCAGTCTCGTCGGGCCGGATTCACCCCTCCACTTT. This gives the protein CASSLVGPDSPLHF.

The chain is built from TRBV12-3 or TRBV12-4 and TRBJ2-1; 8 nucleotides align to TRBD1. The CDR3 has 13 residues. After removal of 8 bases from V and 3 bases from J, the junction contained 3 bases not matched to a gene. This CDR3 reads CASRDRNYNEQFF. In nucleotides, the CDR3 is TGTGCCAGCCGGGACAGGAACTACAATGAGCAGTTCTTC.